This TCR beta chain was profiled in a study of low-dose radiotherapy and immunotherapy resistance in tumors. Study-level background: At a dose of 200 mg/m2, intravenous cyclophosphamide was given every two weeks, one day before radiation and immunotherapy.

TRAV- and TRBV-specific primers were used for first-strand cDNA, which covered alpha and beta chains. It was with a constant-region primer and a V-primer adapter that TCRs were amplified over roughly 18 PCR cycles. TCRdb passed the reads through MiXCR, listing each CDR3 protein once. The sample has 7,500 to 9,500 distinct CDR3 sequences, around 63% seen once. Germline values: CDR1 SNHLY, CDR2 FYNNEI. The CDR3 has 14 amino acids. Trimming removed 6 bases from V and 9 bases from J, with 18 bases in between. This clonotype originated in a human donor with advanced metastatic prostate, ovarian, gallbladder or colorectal cancer (not recorded which). This table probably holds off-target reads from a library built for another chain. The chain links TRBV2 to TRBJ2-1; weak D call: TRBD1 (6 bases). The CDR3 DNA reads as TGTGCCAGCAGAGGACAGACGACATCTGGTGAGCAGTTCTTC. Protein: CASRGQTTSGEQFF.